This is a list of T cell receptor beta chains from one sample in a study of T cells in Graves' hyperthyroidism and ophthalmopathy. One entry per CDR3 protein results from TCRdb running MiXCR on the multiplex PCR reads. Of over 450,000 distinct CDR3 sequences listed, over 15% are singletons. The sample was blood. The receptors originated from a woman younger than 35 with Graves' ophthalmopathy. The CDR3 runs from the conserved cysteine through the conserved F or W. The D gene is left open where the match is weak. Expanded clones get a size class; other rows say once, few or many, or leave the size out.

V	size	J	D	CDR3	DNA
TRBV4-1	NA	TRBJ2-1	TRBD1	CASSHDRAPAYNEQFF	TGCGCCAGCAGCCATGACAGGGCCCCGGCCTACAATGAGCAGTTCTTC
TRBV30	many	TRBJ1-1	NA	CACAGDSHTEAFF	TGTGCCTGTGCAGGGGATTCTCACACTGAAGCTTTCTTT
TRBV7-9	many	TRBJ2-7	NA	CASSLAASSYEQYF	TGTGCCAGCAGCTTAGCGGCCAGCTCCTACGAGCAGTACTTC
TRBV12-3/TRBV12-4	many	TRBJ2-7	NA	CASSLEPSSSYEQYF	TGTGCCAGCAGTTTAGAGCCATCTAGCTCCTACGAGCAGTACTTC
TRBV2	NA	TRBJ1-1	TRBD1	CASKEGTGEVNTEAFF	TGTGCCAGCAAAGAGGGGACAGGGGAGGTGAACACTGAAGCTTTCTTT
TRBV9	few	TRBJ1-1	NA	CASSVVPSGGMNTEAFF	TGTGCCAGCAGCGTAGTCCCCTCGGGAGGTATGAACACTGAAGCTTTCTTT
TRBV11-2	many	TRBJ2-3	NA	CASGRTDTQYF	TGTGCCAGCGGCCGCACAGATACGCAGTATTTT
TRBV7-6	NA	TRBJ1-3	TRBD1	CASSLAGQGAGNTIYF	TGTGCCAGCAGCTTAGCGGGACAGGGGGCTGGAAACACCATATATTTT
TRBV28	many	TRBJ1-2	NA	CASSQTAYGYTF	TGTGCCAGCAGTCAGACAGCCTATGGCTACACCTTC
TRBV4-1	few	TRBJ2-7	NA	CASSQEAGTYEQYF	TGCGCCAGCAGCCAAGAGGCAGGAACCTACGAGCAGTACTTC
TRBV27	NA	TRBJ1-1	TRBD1	CASSQTLGTENTEAFF	TGTGCCAGCAGTCAAACCTTGGGGACAGAGAACACTGAAGCTTTCTTT
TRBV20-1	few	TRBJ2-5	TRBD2	CSADPSGGARTQYF	TGCAGTGCAGACCCTAGCGGGGGGGCAAGGACCCAGTACTTC
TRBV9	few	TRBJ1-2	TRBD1	CASSTRRDSSYGYTF	TGTGCCAGCAGCACACGCCGGGACAGCTCATATGGCTACACCTTC
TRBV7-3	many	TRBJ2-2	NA	CASSLLALGDTGELFF	TGTGCCAGCAGCTTACTTGCACTGGGGGACACCGGGGAGCTGTTTTTT
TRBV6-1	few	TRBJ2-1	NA	CATGLPLGNEQFF	TGTGCCACCGGACTCCCCTTGGGCAATGAGCAGTTCTTC
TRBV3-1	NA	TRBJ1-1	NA	CASSQRDLNTEAFF	TGTGCCAGCAGCCAACGGGACCTGAACACTGAAGCTTTCTTT
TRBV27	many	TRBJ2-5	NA	CASSLNVGGAGETQYF	TGTGCCAGCAGTTTAAATGTCGGGGGTGCAGGAGAGACCCAGTACTTC
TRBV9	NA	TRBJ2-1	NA	CASSVGAEQFF	TGTGCCAGCAGCGTAGGAGCGGAGCAGTTCTTC
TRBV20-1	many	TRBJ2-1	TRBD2	CSATTSGRADYNEQFF	TGCAGTGCTACTACTAGCGGGAGGGCCGACTACAATGAGCAGTTCTTC
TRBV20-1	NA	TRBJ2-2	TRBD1	CSATEPQGDGELFF	TGCAGTGCTACCGAACCTCAGGGGGACGGGGAGCTGTTTTTT
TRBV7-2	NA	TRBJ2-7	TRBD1	CASSSQGLYEQYF	TGTGCCAGCAGCTCACAGGGGCTCTACGAGCAGTACTTC
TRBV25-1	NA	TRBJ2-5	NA	CASSARVGQETQYF	TGTGCCAGCAGTGCCAGGGTAGGGCAAGAGACCCAGTACTTC
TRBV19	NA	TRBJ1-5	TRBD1	CASSKGTGFYGNQPQHF	TGTGCCAGTAGTAAGGGGACAGGGTTTTACGGCAATCAGCCCCAGCATTTT
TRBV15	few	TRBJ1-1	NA	CATSREGTARFTEAFF	TGTGCCACCAGCAGAGAGGGGACGGCCCGGTTCACTGAAGCTTTCTTT
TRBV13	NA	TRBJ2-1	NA	CASSGENEQFF	TGTGCCAGCAGCGGGGAGAATGAGCAGTTCTTC
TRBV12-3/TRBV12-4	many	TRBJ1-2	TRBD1	CASSTSVPGQVYGYTF	TGTGCCAGCAGCACTTCGGTCCCGGGACAGGTTTATGGCTACACCTTC
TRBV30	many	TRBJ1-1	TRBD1	CAWVTTGWYTEAFF	TGTGCCTGGGTAACGACAGGGTGGTACACTGAAGCTTTCTTT
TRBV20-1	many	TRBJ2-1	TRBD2	CSARHITLSPGLAGKIRYNEQFF	TGCAGTGCTAGACATATCACCCTGTCCCCCGGACTAGCGGGGAAAATTAGATACAATGAGCAGTTCTTC
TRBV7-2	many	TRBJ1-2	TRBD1	CASSLTSGQGDYGYTF	TGTGCCAGCAGCTTGACGTCAGGACAGGGGGACTATGGCTACACCTTC
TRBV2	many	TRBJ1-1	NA	CASNNRVPNTEAFF	TGTGCCAGCAATAACAGGGTTCCCAACACTGAAGCTTTCTTT
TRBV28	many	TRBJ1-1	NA	CASSLWVGGGGDTEAFF	TGTGCCAGCAGTTTATGGGTCGGGGGGGGAGGGGACACTGAAGCTTTCTTT
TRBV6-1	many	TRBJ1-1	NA	CASSFTKMNTEAFF	TGTGCCAGCAGTTTTACTAAGATGAACACTGAAGCTTTCTTT
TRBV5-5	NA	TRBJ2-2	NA	CASSTGQFTGELFF	TGTGCCAGCAGTACCGGACAGTTCACCGGGGAGCTGTTTTTT
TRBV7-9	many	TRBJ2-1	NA	CASSLVAASTDEQFF	TGTGCCAGCAGCTTGGTAGCGGCCAGCACCGATGAGCAGTTCTTC
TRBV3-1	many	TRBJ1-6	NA	CASSQDSPLHF	TGTGCCAGCAGCCAAGATTCACCCCTCCACTTT
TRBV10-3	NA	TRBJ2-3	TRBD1	CATSVNDRGTDTQYF	TGTGCCACCTCAGTGAACGACAGGGGGACAGATACGCAGTATTTT
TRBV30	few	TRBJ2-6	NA	CAWRARGAGANVLTF	TGTGCCTGGAGGGCCCGGGGGGCGGGGGCCAACGTCCTGACTTTC
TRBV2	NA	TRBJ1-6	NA	CASKDGYNPPLHF	TGTGCCAGCAAGGACGGGTATAATCCACCCCTCCACTTT
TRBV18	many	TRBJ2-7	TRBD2	CASSPVGAGGASYEQYF	TGTGCCAGCTCACCAGTAGGAGCGGGAGGAGCTTCCTACGAGCAGTACTTC
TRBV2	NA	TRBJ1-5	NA	CASGDERGNQPQHF	TGTGCCAGCGGTGATGAAAGGGGGAATCAGCCCCAGCATTTT
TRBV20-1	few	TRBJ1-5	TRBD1	CSAPGQGNIGNQPQHF	TGCAGTGCCCCGGGACAGGGTAATATCGGCAATCAGCCCCAGCATTTT
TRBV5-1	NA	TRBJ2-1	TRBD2	CASSPSGGADEQFF	TGCGCCAGCAGCCCTAGCGGGGGGGCCGATGAGCAGTTCTTC
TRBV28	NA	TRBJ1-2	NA	CASSIRGHGYGYTF	TGTGCCAGCAGTATTAGAGGGCACGGCTATGGCTACACCTTC
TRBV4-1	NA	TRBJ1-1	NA	CASSQRHLESAFF	TGCGCCAGCAGCCAAAGGCACCTAGAGTCCGCTTTCTTT
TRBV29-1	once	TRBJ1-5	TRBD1	CSVEDRLETDTQHF	TGCAGCGTTGAGGACAGGTTAGAGACAGATACGCAGCATTTT
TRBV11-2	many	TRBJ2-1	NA	CASSLRGPGYNEQFF	TGTGCCAGCAGCTTAAGAGGTCCCGGCTACAATGAGCAGTTCTTC
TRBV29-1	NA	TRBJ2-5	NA	CSVGGAGRNF	TGCAGCGTTGGGGGGGCAGGGAGGAACTTC
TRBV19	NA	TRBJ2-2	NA	CASEIGQNTGELFF	TGTGCCAGTGAAATCGGGCAGAACACCGGGGAGCTGTTTTTT
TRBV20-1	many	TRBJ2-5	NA	CSAASAYQETQYF	TGCAGTGCTGCATCAGCGTACCAAGAGACCCAGTACTTC
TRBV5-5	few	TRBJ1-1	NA	CASSPGLGGTEAFF	TGTGCCAGCAGCCCAGGGCTAGGGGGCACTGAAGCTTTCTTT
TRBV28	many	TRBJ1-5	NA	CASSFCCNQPQHF	TGTGCCAGCAGTTTTTGTTGCAATCAGCCCCAGCATTTT
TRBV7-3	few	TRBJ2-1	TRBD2	CASSPLGGGLAPYNEQFF	TGTGCCAGCAGCCCCCTCGGGGGTGGACTAGCGCCCTACAATGAGCAGTTCTTC
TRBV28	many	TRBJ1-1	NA	CASGLSGRNTEAFF	TGTGCCAGCGGCCTATCAGGACGGAACACTGAAGCTTTCTTT
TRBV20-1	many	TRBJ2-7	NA	CSARVQGGYEQYF	TGCAGTGCTAGAGTGCAGGGGGGCTACGAGCAGTACTTC
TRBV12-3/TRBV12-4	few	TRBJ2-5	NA	CASSSPGLQQETQYF	TGTGCCAGCAGCTCTCCGGGACTCCAACAAGAGACCCAGTACTTC
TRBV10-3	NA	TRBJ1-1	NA	CAISESGHEAFF	TGTGCCATCAGTGAGTCGGGGCATGAAGCTTTCTTT
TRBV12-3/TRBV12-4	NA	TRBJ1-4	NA	CASSLARTSGGVTFF	TGTGCCAGCAGTTTAGCTCGGACTAGCGGGGGGGTTACGTTTTTT